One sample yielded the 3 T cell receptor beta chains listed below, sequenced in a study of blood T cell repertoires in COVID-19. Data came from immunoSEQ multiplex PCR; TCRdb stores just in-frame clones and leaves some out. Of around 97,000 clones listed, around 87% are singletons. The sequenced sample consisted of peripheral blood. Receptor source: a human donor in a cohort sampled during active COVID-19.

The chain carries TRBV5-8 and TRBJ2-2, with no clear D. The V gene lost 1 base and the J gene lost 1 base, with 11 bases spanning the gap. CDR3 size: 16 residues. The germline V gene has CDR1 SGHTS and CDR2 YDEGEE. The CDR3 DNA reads TGTGCCAGCAGCTTGATTCCCGTTCGGAACACCGGGGAGCTGTTTTTT. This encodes CASSLIPVRNTGELFF.

Here the CDR3 DNA reads TGTGCCAGCAGTCAGAATAGCAATCAGCCCCAGCATTTT. As protein: CASSQNSNQPQHF. The chain links TRBV6-4 to TRBJ1-5; D remains ambiguous. Germline loops: CDR1 MRHNA, CDR2 SNTAGT. Trimming stripped 5 bases from V and 0 bases from J, with 5 bases between. The CDR3 length is 13 residues.

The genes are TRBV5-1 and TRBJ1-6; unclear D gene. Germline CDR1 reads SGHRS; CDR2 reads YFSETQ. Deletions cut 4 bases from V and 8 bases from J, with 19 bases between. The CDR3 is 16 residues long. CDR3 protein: CASSPQDGLTHSPLHF. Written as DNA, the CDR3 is TGCGCCAGCAGCCCGCAGGACGGACTGACTCATTCACCCCTCCACTTT.